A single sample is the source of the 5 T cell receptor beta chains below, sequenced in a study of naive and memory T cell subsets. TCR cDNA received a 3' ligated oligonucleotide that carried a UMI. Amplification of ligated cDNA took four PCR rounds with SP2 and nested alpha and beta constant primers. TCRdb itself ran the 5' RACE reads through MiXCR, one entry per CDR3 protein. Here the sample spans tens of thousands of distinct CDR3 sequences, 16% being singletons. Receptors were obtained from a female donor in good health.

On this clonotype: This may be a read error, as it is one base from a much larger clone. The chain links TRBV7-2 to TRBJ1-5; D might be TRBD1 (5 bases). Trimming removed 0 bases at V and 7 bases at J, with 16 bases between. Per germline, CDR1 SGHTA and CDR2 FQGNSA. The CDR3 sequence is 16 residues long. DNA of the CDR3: TGTGCCAGCAGCTTAGCCCCAAGGGGCTCTTGGCAGCCCCAGCATTTT. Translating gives CASSLAPRGSWQPQHF.

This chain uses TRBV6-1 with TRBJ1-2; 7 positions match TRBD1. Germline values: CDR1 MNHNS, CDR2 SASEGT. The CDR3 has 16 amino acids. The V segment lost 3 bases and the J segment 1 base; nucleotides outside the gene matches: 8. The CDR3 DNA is TGTGCCAGCAGTGAGCTAATCCGGGACAGTAACTATGGCTACACCTTC. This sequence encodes CASSELIRDSNYGYTF.

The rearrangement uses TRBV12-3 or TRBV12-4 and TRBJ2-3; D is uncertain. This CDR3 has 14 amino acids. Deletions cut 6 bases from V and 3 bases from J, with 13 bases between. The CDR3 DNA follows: TGTGCCAGCAGGCCAAGTCGGGCGACAGATACGCAGTATTTT. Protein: CASRPSRATDTQYF.

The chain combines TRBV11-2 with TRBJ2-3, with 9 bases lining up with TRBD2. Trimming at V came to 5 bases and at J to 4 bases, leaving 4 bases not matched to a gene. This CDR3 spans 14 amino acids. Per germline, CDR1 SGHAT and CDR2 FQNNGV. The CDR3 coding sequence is TGTGCCAGCAGCCAGCGGGGGGAGGCAGATACGCAGTATTTT. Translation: CASSQRGEADTQYF.

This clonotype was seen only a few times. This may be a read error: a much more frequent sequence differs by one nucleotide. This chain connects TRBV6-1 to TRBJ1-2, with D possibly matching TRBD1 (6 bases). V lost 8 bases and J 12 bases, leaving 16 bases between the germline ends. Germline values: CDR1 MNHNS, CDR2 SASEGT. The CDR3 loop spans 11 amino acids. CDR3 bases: TGTGCCAGCCAACAGGGTCCAGGCGACACCTTC. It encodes CASQQGPGDTF.